A selection of T cell receptor beta chains follows, all from one sample in a study of blood T cell repertoires in COVID-19. Here immunoSEQ multiplex PCR was the method, and the copy in TCRdb shows in-frame clones only, minus some. The data contain around 200,000 clones, around 86% of them singletons. Material: PBMCs or T cells enriched from blood (not recorded which). The source of these receptors is a man aged 35 to 55 with acute COVID-19. The CDR3 runs from the conserved cysteine through the conserved F or W. The D gene is left open where the match is weak. A clone size is listed for some rows: how often the clone was seen (once, few, many), or a class if it is expanded.

cdr3_nt	cdr3_aa	v_call	clone_size	d_call	j_call
TGCGCCAGCAGCCAAGATCAGGGTGGTGAGCAGTTCTTC	CASSQDQGGEQFF	TRBV4-3	NA	NA	TRBJ2-1
TGTGCCTGGAGTGTAGGAGGTCAGTCCTACGAGCAGTACTTC	CAWSVGGQSYEQYF	TRBV30	once	NA	TRBJ2-7
TGTGCCAGCAGCCACACGAAAGCCAGGGTTGACACCGGGGAGCTGTTTTTT	CASSHTKARVDTGELFF	TRBV11-2	NA	NA	TRBJ2-2
TGTGCCATCAGTGAGGACAGGGGTGAAGCTTTCTTT	CAISEDRGEAFF	TRBV10-3	NA	TRBD1	TRBJ1-1
TGTGCCAGCATTTCAGGGGGCGCGGAAACTGAAGCTTTCTTT	CASISGGAETEAFF	TRBV6-5	NA	TRBD1	TRBJ1-1
TGTGCCAGCCGGCCATCCGGCGGGAAGGTTATGAATGAGCAGTTCTTC	CASRPSGGKVMNEQFF	TRBV25-1	NA	NA	TRBJ2-1
TGCGCCAGCAGCGGGCAGGGTCTAAACACCATATATTTT	CASSGQGLNTIYF	TRBV5-1	NA	NA	TRBJ1-3
TGTGCCAGTAGTCCCCGGGTAGCGGGGGCTATCAGCTCCTACAATGAGCAGTTCTTC	CASSPRVAGAISSYNEQFF	TRBV19	NA	TRBD2	TRBJ2-1
TGTGCCAGCAGCGCCCGGGACAGGGGGTCACCCCTCCACTTT	CASSARDRGSPLHF	TRBV5-6	once	TRBD1	TRBJ1-6
TGTGCCAGCAGGACCCTAGCGGGATCTGGCAATGAGCAGTTCTTC	CASRTLAGSGNEQFF	TRBV2	NA	TRBD2	TRBJ2-1
TGTGCCAGCTCACCTAGCTCCTACGAGCAGTACTTC	CASSPSSYEQYF	TRBV18	NA	NA	TRBJ2-7
TGTGCCAGCAGCTTACCCCGGGACAGGGCGATCGTTGGCAATCAGCCCCAGCATTTT	CASSLPRDRAIVGNQPQHF	TRBV7-9	NA	TRBD1	TRBJ1-5
TGTGCCACCAGTGACTTGGGACAGGGTTCTGGGGCCAACGTCCTGACTTTC	CATSDLGQGSGANVLTF	TRBV24-1	NA	TRBD1	TRBJ2-6
TGCGCCAGCAACAGACTAGCGGGAACGGGTAATGAGCAGTTCTTC	CASNRLAGTGNEQFF	TRBV5-1	NA	TRBD2	TRBJ2-1
TGCGCCAGCAGCCAGGGGGCGCAAATTGGCTACACCTTC	CASSQGAQIGYTF	TRBV5-1	NA	TRBD1	TRBJ1-2
TGTGCCAGCTCACTTCTACTACAGGGGTATGACTATGGCTACACCTTC	CASSLLLQGYDYGYTF	TRBV18	NA	TRBD1	TRBJ1-2
TGTGCCACCGTCTTCCTCTACGAGCAGTACTTC	CATVFLYEQYF	TRBV27	NA	NA	TRBJ2-7
TGTGCCAGCAGTTACTCCGAGGTGTGGGGAAACACCATATATTTT	CASSYSEVWGNTIYF	TRBV6-5	NA	NA	TRBJ1-3
TGTGCCAGCAGCGGCACTAGCGGGATCAACAATGAGCAGTTCTTC	CASSGTSGINNEQFF	TRBV9	NA	TRBD2	TRBJ2-1
TGTGCCAGCAGCTTGTGGGGACTAGCGGGAGGGTCAAATAAGGACGAGCAGTACTTC	CASSLWGLAGGSNKDEQYF	TRBV7-3	NA	TRBD2	TRBJ2-7
TGTGCCAGCACCCCGGGGGAAATTGGTGGCTACACCTTC	CASTPGEIGGYTF	TRBV2	few	NA	TRBJ1-2
TGTGCCAGCAGCTCTGGGGCGGCAAACTATGGCTACACCTTC	CASSSGAANYGYTF	TRBV28	NA	NA	TRBJ1-2
TGTGCCAGCAGTGAAGAGCCGGGAGGTGGGAACACTGAAGCTTTCTTT	CASSEEPGGGNTEAFF	TRBV6-1	NA	NA	TRBJ1-1
TGTGCCAGCAGCTTATCGGGACTAGCGGGAGGGGGGACCAACGAGCAGTACTTC	CASSLSGLAGGGTNEQYF	TRBV13	NA	TRBD2	TRBJ2-7
TGTGCCAGCAGTTTAGGGCAGGGCGGTGAAAAACTGTTTTTT	CASSLGQGGEKLFF	TRBV28	NA	NA	TRBJ1-4
TGTGCCAGCAGTTTATACGCGGGAGAGTATTTGAATGAGCAGTTCTTC	CASSLYAGEYLNEQFF	TRBV27	many	TRBD2	TRBJ2-1
TGTGCCAGCTCACCACTTGACGGGATCGGAGAGACCCAGTACTTC	CASSPLDGIGETQYF	TRBV18	NA	NA	TRBJ2-5
TGTGCCAGCAGCTCCCATAGCGGGAGTAGTTTGAATGAGCAGTTCTTC	CASSSHSGSSLNEQFF	TRBV5-5	NA	TRBD2	TRBJ2-1
TGCGCCAGCAGCTTGGAGGCGGGACGGGGCGAAGAGCAGTACTTC	CASSLEAGRGEEQYF	TRBV5-1	NA	NA	TRBJ2-7
TGTGCCAGCAGTGAAGCGGGGGGGCCAAATCAGCCCCAGCATTTT	CASSEAGGPNQPQHF	TRBV6-1	NA	NA	TRBJ1-5
TGCAGCGTTGACAGGGGGAACACCGGGGAGCTGTTTTTT	CSVDRGNTGELFF	TRBV29-1	once	NA	TRBJ2-2
TGTGCCAGCAGTTTAGGACTAGATGTTGATGAGCAGTTCTTC	CASSLGLDVDEQFF	TRBV27	NA	TRBD2	TRBJ2-1
TGTGCCAGCAGCTTAGAACAGGGATCGCAGTATTTT	CASSLEQGSQYF	TRBV7-2	once	NA	TRBJ2-3
TGCGCCAGCAGCTTGGGTTTTAGCGGGGACGCCCAAGAGACCCAGTACTTC	CASSLGFSGDAQETQYF	TRBV5-1	NA	TRBD2	TRBJ2-5
TGTGCCAGCAGCTCGGACAGGGACACTGAAGCTTTCTTT	CASSSDRDTEAFF	TRBV5-4	NA	TRBD1	TRBJ1-1
TGTGCCAGCAGTCGACAGGGGGGGTTGCCCCAGCATTTT	CASSRQGGLPQHF	TRBV12-3/TRBV12-4	NA	TRBD1	TRBJ1-5
TGTGCCAGCAGCTCCCTGGACAGCAAGTCCTACGAGCAGTACTTC	CASSSLDSKSYEQYF	TRBV7-2	NA	NA	TRBJ2-7
TGTGCCAGTAGTGAGACATTTGCTCTGACAAACAATCAGCCCCAGCATTTT	CASSETFALTNNQPQHF	TRBV19	NA	NA	TRBJ1-5
TGTGCCAGCAGCCCCCGTCTAGCGGGAGCAGATACGCAGTATTTT	CASSPRLAGADTQYF	TRBV14	NA	TRBD2	TRBJ2-3
TGTGCCAGCCAAGGGGGACTAGCGGGATCCTACAATGAGCAGTTCTTC	CASQGGLAGSYNEQFF	TRBV19	NA	TRBD2	TRBJ2-1
TGCGCCAGCAGCTTGGCAGTTACTAGCGGGAGCTCCTACAATGAGCAGTTCTTC	CASSLAVTSGSSYNEQFF	TRBV5-1	NA	TRBD2	TRBJ2-1
TGTGCCAGCAGCTCGACCGTGGGGGCCCCAGCTAACAATGAGCAGTTCTTC	CASSSTVGAPANNEQFF	TRBV13	few	NA	TRBJ2-1
TGTGCCTGGAGCATAGGGGTTCTGAAGACCCAGTACTTC	CAWSIGVLKTQYF	TRBV30	NA	NA	TRBJ2-5